This T cell receptor (beta chain) was documented in a study of beta chain features in type 1 diabetes. The study's findings and limits: In comparison with healthy donors, patients had naive, central memory and Treg TCRB repertoires that appeared more similar. Insertions were fewer and deletions more numerous at VDJ junctions in type 1 diabetes patients. Shortening of TCRB CDR3s, moderate but significant, appeared in all four CD4+ subsets of Type 1 diabetes patients.

Reverse transcribing all isolated RNA meant expressed TCRB transcripts were sequenced. Clones were sequenced by immunoSEQ multiplex PCR, and TCRdb holds only the in-frame ones, with some missing. In the table there are 970,000 or so clones, roughly 15% of which are singletons. This clone was seen more than once but under ten times. Its antigen is unidentified. In all sorted populations, purity surpassed 95%. Trimming removed 1 base from V and 2 bases from J, with 6 bases in between. Germline V gene lookup returns CDR1 SGDLS and CDR2 YYNGEE. CDR3 size: 13 residues. V usage is TRBV9 and J usage is TRBJ1-1, with D hard to call. This receptor was identified in a woman between 18 and 30 years old in good health. Sequences were obtained from naive CD4+ T cells from blood. The CDR3 loop reads CASSVSSNTEAFF. CDR3 DNA: TGTGCCAGCAGCGTAAGCAGTAACACTGAAGCTTTCTTT.